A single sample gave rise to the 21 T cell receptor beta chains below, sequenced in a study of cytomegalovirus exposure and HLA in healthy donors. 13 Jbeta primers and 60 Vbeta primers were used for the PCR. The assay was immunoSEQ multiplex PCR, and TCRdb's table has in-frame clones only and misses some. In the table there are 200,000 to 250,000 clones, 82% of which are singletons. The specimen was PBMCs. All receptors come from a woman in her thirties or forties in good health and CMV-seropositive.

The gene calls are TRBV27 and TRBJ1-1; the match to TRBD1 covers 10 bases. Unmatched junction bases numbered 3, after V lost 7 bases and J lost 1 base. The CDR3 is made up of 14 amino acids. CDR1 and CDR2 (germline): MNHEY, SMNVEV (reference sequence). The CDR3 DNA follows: TGTGCCAGCAAACGACAGGGGGCGAACACTGAAGCTTTCTTT. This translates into CASKRQGANTEAFF.

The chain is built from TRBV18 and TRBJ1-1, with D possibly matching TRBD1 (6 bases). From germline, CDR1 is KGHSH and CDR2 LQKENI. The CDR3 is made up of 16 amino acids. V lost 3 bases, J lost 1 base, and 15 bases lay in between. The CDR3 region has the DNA TGTGCCAGCTCACCCATGCAATGGACAGAGAACACTGAAGCTTTCTTT. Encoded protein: CASSPMQWTENTEAFF.

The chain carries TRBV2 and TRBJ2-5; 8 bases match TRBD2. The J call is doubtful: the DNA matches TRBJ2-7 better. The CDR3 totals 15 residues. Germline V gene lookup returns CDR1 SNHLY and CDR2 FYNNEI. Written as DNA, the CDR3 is TGTGCCAGCAGTGGCCGGGAGGGCCCTAACTACGAGCAGTACTTC. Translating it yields CASSGREGPNYEQYF.

The CDR3 DNA is TGTGCCAGTAGTATCTACAGGGGGTACGCACAGAGGCGCACAGATACGCAGTATTTT. Encoded protein: CASSIYRGYAQRRTDTQYF. V usage is TRBV19 and J usage is TRBJ2-3; 8 bases agree with TRBD1. The CDR3 runs 19 residues. After removal of 3 bases from V and 1 base from J, the junction contained 15 bases not matched to a gene. The germline V gene encodes CDR1 LNHDA and CDR2 SQIVND (reference sequence).

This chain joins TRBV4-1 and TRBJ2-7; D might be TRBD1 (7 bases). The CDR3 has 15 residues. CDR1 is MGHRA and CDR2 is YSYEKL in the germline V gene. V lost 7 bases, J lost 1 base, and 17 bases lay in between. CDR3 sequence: CASTNKEGQSYEQYF. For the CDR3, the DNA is TGCGCCAGCACCAATAAGGAGGGACAGTCCTACGAGCAGTACTTC.

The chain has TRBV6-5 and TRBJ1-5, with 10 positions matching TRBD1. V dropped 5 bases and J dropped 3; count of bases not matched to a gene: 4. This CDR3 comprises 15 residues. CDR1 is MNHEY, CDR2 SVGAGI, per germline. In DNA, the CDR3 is TGTGCCAGCAGTCGGGACAGGGGCTTCAATCAGCCCCAGCATTTT. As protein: CASSRDRGFNQPQHF.

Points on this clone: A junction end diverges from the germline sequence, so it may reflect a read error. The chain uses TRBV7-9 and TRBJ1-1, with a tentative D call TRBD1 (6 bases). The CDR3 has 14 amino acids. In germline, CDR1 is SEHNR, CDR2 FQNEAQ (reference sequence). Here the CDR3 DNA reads TGTTCCAGCAGCTTATGGCAGGGGACCACTGAAGCTTTCTTT. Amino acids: CSSSLWQGTTEAFF.

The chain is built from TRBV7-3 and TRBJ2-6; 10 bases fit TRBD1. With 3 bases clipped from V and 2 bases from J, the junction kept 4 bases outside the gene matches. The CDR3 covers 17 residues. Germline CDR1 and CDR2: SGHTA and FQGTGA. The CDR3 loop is CASSLTGGATGANVLTF. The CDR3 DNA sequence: TGTGCCAGCAGCTTGACAGGGGGCGCGACTGGGGCCAACGTCCTGACTTTC.

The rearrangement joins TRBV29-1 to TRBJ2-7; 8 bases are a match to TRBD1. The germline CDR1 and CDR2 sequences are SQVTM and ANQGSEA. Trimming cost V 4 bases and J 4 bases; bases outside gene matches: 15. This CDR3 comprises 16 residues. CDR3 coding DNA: TGCAGCGTTGCGGAAAGGACGGACAGGGCTTCTTACGAGCAGTACTTC. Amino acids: CSVAERTDRASYEQYF.

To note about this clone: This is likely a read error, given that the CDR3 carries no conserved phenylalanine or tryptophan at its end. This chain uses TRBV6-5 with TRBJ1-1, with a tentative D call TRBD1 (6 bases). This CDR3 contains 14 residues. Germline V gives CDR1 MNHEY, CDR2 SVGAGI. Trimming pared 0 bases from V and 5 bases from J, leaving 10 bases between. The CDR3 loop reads CASSYSGGRTEAFL. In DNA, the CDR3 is TGTGCCAGCAGTTACTCGGGGGGGCGAACTGAAGCTTTCCTT.

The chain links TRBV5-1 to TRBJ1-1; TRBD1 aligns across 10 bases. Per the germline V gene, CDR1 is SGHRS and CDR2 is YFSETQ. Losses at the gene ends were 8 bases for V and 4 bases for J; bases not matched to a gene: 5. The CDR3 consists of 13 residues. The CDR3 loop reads CARPWTGGTEAFF. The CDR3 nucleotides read TGCGCCAGACCTTGGACAGGGGGCACTGAAGCTTTCTTT. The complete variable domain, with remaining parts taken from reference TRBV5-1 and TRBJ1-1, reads KAGVTQTPRYLIKTRGQQVTLSCSPISGHRSVSWYQQTPGQGLQFLFEYFSETQRNKGNFPGRFSGRQFSNSRSEMNVSTLELGDSALYLCARPWTGGTEAFFGQGTRLTVV.

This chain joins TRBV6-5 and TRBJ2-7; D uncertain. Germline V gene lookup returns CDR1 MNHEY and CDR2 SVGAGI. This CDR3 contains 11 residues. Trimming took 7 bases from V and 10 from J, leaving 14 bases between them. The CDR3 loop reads CASKRDSSQYF. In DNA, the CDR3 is TGTGCCAGCAAGAGAGACTCAAGTCAGTACTTC.

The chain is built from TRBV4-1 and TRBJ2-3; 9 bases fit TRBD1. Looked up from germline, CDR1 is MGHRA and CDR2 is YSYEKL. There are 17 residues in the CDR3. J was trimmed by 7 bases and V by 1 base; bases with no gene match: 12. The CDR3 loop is CASSQGGGRGTGNTQYF. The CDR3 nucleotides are TGCGCCAGCAGCCAAGGGGGCGGGAGAGGGACAGGGAATACGCAGTATTTT.

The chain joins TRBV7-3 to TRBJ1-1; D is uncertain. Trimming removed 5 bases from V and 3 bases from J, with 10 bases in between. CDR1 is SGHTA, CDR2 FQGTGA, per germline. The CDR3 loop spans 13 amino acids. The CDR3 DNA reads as TGTGCCAGCAGCCCCGAGGCGGACACTGAAGCTTTCTTT. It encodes CASSPEADTEAFF. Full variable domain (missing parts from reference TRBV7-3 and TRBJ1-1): GAGVSQTPSNKVTEKGKYVELRCDPISGHTALYWYRQSLGQGPEFLIYFQGTGAADDSGLPNDRFFAVRPEGSVSTLKIQRTERGDSAVYLCASSPEADTEAFFGQGTRLTVV.

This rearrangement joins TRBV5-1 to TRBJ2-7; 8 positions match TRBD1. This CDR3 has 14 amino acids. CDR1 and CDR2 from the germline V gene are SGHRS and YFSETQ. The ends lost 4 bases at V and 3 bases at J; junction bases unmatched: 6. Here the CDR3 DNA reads TGCGCCAGCAGCCCGGTTGGACAGGGCTACGAGCAGTACTTC. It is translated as CASSPVGQGYEQYF.

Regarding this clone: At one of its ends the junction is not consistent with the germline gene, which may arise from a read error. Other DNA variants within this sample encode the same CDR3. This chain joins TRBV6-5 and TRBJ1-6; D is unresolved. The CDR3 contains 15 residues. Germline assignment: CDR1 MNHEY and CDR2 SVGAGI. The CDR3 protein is CASSLVGSFNSPLHF. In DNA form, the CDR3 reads TGTGCCAGCAGTTTGGTCGGGAGCTTTAATTCCCCCCTCCACTTT.

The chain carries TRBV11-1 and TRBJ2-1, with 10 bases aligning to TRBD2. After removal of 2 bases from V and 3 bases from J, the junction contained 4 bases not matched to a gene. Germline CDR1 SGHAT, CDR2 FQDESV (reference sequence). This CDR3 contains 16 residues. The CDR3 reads CASSLQAGGYYNEQFF. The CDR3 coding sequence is TGTGCCAGCAGCTTACAAGCGGGAGGGTACTACAATGAGCAGTTCTTC.

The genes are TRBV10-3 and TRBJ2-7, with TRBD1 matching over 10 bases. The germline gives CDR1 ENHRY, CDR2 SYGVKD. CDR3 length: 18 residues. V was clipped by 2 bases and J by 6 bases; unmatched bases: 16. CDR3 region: CAISESGTGEGESGEQYF. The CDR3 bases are TGTGCCATCAGTGAGAGCGGGACAGGGGAGGGTGAGTCCGGCGAGCAGTACTTC.

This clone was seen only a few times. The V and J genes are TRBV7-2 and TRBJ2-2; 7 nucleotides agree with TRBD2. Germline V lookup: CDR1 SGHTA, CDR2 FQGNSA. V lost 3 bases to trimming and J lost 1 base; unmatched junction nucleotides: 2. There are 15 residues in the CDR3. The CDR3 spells CASSLWGGNTGELFF. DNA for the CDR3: TGTGCCAGCAGCTTGTGGGGGGGGAACACCGGGGAGCTGTTTTTT.

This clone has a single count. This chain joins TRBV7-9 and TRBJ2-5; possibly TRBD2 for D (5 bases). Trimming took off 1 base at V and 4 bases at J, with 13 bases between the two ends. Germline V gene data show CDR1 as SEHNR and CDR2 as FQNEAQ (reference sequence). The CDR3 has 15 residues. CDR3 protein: CASSLGLIEGETQYF. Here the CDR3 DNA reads TGTGCCAGCAGCTTAGGCTTAATTGAGGGAGAGACCCAGTACTTC. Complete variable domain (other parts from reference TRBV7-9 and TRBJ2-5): DTGVSQNPRHKITKRGQNVTFRCDPISEHNRLYWYRQTLGQGPEFLTYFQNEAQLEKSRLLSDRFSAERPKGSFSTLEIQRTEQGDSAMYLCASSLGLIEGETQYFGPGTRLLVL.

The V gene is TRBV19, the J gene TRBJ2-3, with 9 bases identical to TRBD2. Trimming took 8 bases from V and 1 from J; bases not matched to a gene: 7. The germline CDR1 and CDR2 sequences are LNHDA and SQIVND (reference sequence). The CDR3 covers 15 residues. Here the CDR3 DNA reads TGTGCCAGTGGTAGCGGGAGAATAGGCACAGATACGCAGTATTTT. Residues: CASGSGRIGTDTQYF. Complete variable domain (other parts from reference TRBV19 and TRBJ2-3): DGGITQSPKYLFRKEGQNVTLSCEQNLNHDAMYWYRQDPGQGLRLIYYSQIVNDFQKGDIAEGYSVSREKKESFPLTVTSAQKNPTAFYLCASGSGRIGTDTQYFGPGTRLTVL.